Listed below are T cell receptor beta chains from one sample, sequenced in a study of blood T cells in healthy people across ages. From the 5' RACE reads, TCRdb called clonotypes with MiXCR, one entry per CDR3 protein. The table shows about 900,000 distinct CDR3 sequences, with around 46% occurring only once. The specimen sequenced was blood. These receptor sequences come from a man aged 25-45 years in good health. CDR3s include the opening cysteine and the closing phenylalanine or tryptophan. The D gene is left open where the match is weak. Clone size is not always given. Where it is, it says once, few, many or a class for expanded clones.

J	D	size	V	length	CDR3	DNA
TRBJ1-1	NA	NA	TRBV5-1	16	CASSLVTGVMNTEAFF	TGCGCCAGCAGCTTGGTAACTGGGGTCATGAACACTGAAGCTTTCTTT
TRBJ2-1	NA	NA	TRBV6-5	16	CASSYPGGQDYHEQFF	TGTGCCAGCAGTTACCCGGGGGGACAGGACTACCATGAGCAGTTCTTC
TRBJ2-6	TRBD2	NA	TRBV18	17	CASSPGTRIAGANVLTF	TGTGCCAGCTCACCCGGGACTAGAATCGCCGGGGCCAACGTCCTGACTTTC
TRBJ2-4	NA	NA	TRBV27	15	CASSPPPLAKNIQYF	TGTGCCAGCAGTCCTCCACCACTAGCCAAAAACATTCAGTACTTC
TRBJ1-2	NA	few	TRBV3-1	14	CASSHRTANYGYTF	TGTGCCAGCAGCCACAGGACTGCGAACTATGGCTACACCTTC
TRBJ2-4	TRBD1	NA	TRBV10-3	13	CAISEPGGDIQYF	TGTGCCATCAGTGAGCCAGGGGGCGACATTCAGTACTTC
TRBJ1-5	NA	NA	TRBV5-5	17	CASSRDFAVHSNQPQHF	TGTGCCAGCAGCCGGGACTTTGCGGTACATAGCAATCAGCCCCAGCATTTT
TRBJ2-1	TRBD2	few	TRBV7-2	17	CASSSGTSGGADNEQFF	TGTGCCAGCAGCTCCGGGACTAGCGGGGGGGCCGACAATGAGCAGTTCTTC
TRBJ2-5	TRBD1	NA	TRBV6-4	15	CASTKKTGGLETQYF	TGTGCCAGCACCAAGAAGACAGGGGGCTTGGAGACCCAGTACTTC
TRBJ2-2	NA	NA	TRBV5-1	15	CASSLDRPNTGELFF	TGCGCCAGCAGCTTGGACCGCCCGAACACCGGGGAGCTGTTTTTT
TRBJ2-3	TRBD1	many	TRBV29-1	12	CSGTGETDTQYF	TGCAGCGGCACAGGGGAGACAGATACGCAGTATTTT
TRBJ2-1	TRBD2	many	TRBV10-3	15	CASKAKSTGGNDQFF	TGTGCCAGCAAGGCCAAATCTACGGGGGGTAACGACCAGTTCTTC
TRBJ2-3	NA	NA	TRBV12-5	11	CASGLADTPYF	TGTGCTAGTGGTTTAGCAGATACGCCGTATTTT
TRBJ2-5	TRBD2	NA	TRBV9	14	CASSTSGDQETQYF	TGTGCCAGCAGCACAAGCGGGGACCAAGAGACCCAGTACTTC
TRBJ2-1	TRBD2	NA	TRBV20-1	14	CSARMAGGNNEQFF	TGCAGTGCTAGGATGGCGGGGGGTAACAATGAGCAGTTCTTC
TRBJ1-4	TRBD1	many	TRBV2	16	CASSPRQGATNEKLFF	TGTGCCAGCAGCCCACGACAGGGAGCAACTAATGAAAAACTGTTTTTT